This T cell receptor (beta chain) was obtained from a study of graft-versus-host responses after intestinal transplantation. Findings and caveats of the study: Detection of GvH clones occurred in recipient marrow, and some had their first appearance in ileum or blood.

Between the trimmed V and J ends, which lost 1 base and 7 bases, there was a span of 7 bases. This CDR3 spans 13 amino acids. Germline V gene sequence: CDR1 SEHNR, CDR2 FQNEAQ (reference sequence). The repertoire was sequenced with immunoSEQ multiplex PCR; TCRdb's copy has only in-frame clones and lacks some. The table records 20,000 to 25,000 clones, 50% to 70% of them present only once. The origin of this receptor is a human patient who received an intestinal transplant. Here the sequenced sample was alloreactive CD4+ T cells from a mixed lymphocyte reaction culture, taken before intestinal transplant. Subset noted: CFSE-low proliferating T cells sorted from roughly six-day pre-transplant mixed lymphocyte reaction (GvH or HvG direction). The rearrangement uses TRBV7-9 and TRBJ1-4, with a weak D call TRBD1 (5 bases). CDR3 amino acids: CASSLVQGEKLFF. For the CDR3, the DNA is TGTGCCAGCAGCTTAGTGCAGGGTGAAAAACTGTTTTTT.